Below are 6 T cell receptor beta chains sequenced from a single sample in a study of control samples from healthy donors and cancer patients. TCRdb's table, derived via immunoSEQ multiplex PCR, lists solely in-frame clones and lacks some. The sample shows roughly 120,000 clones, about 89% of them seen only once. Sequencing was performed on blood. These receptors were collected from a woman aged 45-59 years in good health.

CDR3 bases: TGTGCCAGCAGTGATCGTTCCCGTTTGGATACGCAGTATTTT. It translates to CASSDRSRLDTQYF. The chain joins TRBV2 to TRBJ2-3; D gene ambiguous. Germline CDR1 and CDR2: SNHLY and FYNNEI. V was pared by 3 bases and J by 6 bases, with 13 bases between. The CDR3 runs 14 residues.

This clone is a singleton in its sample. The chain is built from TRBV19 and TRBJ2-5; TRBD1 agrees at 9 bases. CDR3 length: 16 residues. Looked up from germline, CDR1 is LNHDA and CDR2 is SQIVND (reference sequence). The trim removed 8 bases at V and 4 bases at J, leaving 14 bases unmatched. The CDR3, as DNA: TGTGCCAGTCGAGCTGCCGGGACAGGGTGGGCAGAGACCCAGTACTTC. Translated, it gives CASRAAGTGWAETQYF.

In DNA, the CDR3 is TGTGCCAGCAGTTATCCCCCATACTCCTACAATGAGCAGTTCTTC. Translation gives CASSYPPYSYNEQFF. J is TRBJ2-1 and V is TRBV6-2 or TRBV6-3; D uncertain. With 3 bases removed from V and 0 bases from J, the gap between germline ends came to 9 bases. The germline V gene has CDR1 MNHEY and CDR2 SVGEGT. The CDR3 contains 15 residues.

CDR3: CASPPGVRQGRNTEAFF. Written as DNA, the CDR3 is TGTGCCAGTCCTCCGGGCGTGAGACAGGGGAGGAACACTGAAGCTTTCTTT. The chain couples TRBV19 to TRBJ1-1, with TRBD1 matching 8 bases. This CDR3 is 17 amino acids long. V was clipped by 8 bases and J by 1 base; unmatched bases: 15. Per the germline V gene, CDR1 is LNHDA and CDR2 is SQIVND (reference sequence).

The chain employs TRBV6-2 or TRBV6-3 and TRBJ1-2; D remains ambiguous. There are 14 residues in the CDR3. V lost 4 bases, J lost 1 base, and 10 bases lay in between. The germline V gene encodes CDR1 MNHEY and CDR2 SVGEGT. DNA of the CDR3: TGTGCCAGCAGTTCCTCAGGACTTAACTATGGCTACACCTTC. This codes for CASSSSGLNYGYTF.

The rearrangement joins TRBV6-4 to TRBJ1-5; the D is unclear. This CDR3 has 13 residues. Trimming removed 3 bases at V and 4 bases at J, with 7 bases between. The germline gives CDR1 MRHNA, CDR2 SNTAGT. Here the CDR3 DNA reads TGTGCCAGCAGTGAGGATGGGAATCAGCCCCAGCATTTT. Amino acid sequence: CASSEDGNQPQHF.